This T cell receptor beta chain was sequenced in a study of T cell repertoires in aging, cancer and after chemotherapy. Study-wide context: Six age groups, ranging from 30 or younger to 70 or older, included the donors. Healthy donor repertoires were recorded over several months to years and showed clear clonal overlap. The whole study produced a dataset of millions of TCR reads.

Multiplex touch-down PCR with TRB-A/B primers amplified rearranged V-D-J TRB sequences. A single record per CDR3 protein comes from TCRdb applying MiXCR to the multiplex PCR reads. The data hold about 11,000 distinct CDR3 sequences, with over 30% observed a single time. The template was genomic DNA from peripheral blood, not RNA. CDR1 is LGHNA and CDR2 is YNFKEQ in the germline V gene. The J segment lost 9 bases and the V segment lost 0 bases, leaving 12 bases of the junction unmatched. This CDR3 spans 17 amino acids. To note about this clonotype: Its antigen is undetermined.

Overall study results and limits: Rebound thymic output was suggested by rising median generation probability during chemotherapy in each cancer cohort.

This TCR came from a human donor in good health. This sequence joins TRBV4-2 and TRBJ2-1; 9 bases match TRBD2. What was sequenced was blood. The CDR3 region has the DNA TGTGCCAGCAGCCAAGATCTTGGGCTAGCGGGATTCACTGAGCAGTTCTTC. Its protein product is CASSQDLGLAGFTEQFF.